Listed below are T cell receptor beta chains from one sample, sequenced in a study of cytomegalovirus exposure and HLA in healthy donors. Clones were read by immunoSEQ multiplex PCR, and TCRdb kept only the in-frame ones, dropping some. The sample yields approximately 61,000 clones, around 80% seen once. Sequenced: PBMCs. All receptors come from a man aged 50-60 years in good health and CMV-seropositive. CDR3s include the opening cysteine and the closing phenylalanine or tryptophan. A D gene is named only where the DNA matches it firmly. The size field is filled for only some rows; it gives once, few, many or a size class.

>TRBV2|.|TRBD1|15|TRBJ2-5
TGTGCCAGCAGTGAAGTGGGACAGCTCCAAGAGACCCAGTACTTC
CASSEVGQLQETQYF
>TRBV9|.|.|15|TRBJ2-7
TGTGCCAGCAGCTCCCAGCGGCCCCGCTCCTACGAGCAGTACTTC
CASSSQRPRSYEQYF
>TRBV5-8|.|TRBD1|15|TRBJ1-6
TGTGCCAGCAGCTCAGACAGGGGGTATAATTCACCCCTCCACTTT
CASSSDRGYNSPLHF
>TRBV7-2|.|.|14|TRBJ2-5
TGTGCCAGCAGCACAAACAGGGGGGGGGAGACCCAGTACTTC
CASSTNRGGETQYF
>TRBV5-1|.|.|16|TRBJ1-5
TGCGCCAGCAGCTTGGAGGCGGCAGATCCCAATCAGCCCCAGCATTTT
CASSLEAADPNQPQHF
>TRBV5-1|.|.|15|TRBJ2-4
TGCGCCAGCAGCTTGGGTGCGGGAGCCAAAAACATTCAGTACTTC
CASSLGAGAKNIQYF
>TRBV15|.|.|14|TRBJ1-2
TGTGCCACCAGCAGTAGGGGCTCTAACTATGGCTACACCTTC
CATSSRGSNYGYTF
>TRBV5-6|.|.|14|TRBJ2-3
TGTGCCAGCAGCTTGGAGGGGCGCACAGATACGCAGTATTTT
CASSLEGRTDTQYF
>TRBV6-1|.|TRBD1|15|TRBJ1-5
TGTGCCAGCAAAACGGACAGGGTCAGCAATCAGCCCCAGCATTTT
CASKTDRVSNQPQHF
>TRBV5-1|.|.|13|TRBJ2-1
TGCGCCAGCAGTCTAGCGATTGGGAATGAGCAGTTCTTC
CASSLAIGNEQFF
>TRBV4-3|.|.|17|TRBJ2-1
TGCGCCAGCAGCCAACATATGATAGCAATCATCTACCATGAGCCGTTCTTC
CASSQHMIAIIYHEPFF
>TRBV20-1|.|.|11|TRBJ1-1
TGCAGTGCAATTGGGGCTGCTGAAGCTTTCTTT
CSAIGAAEAFF
>TRBV29-1|.|TRBD2|16|TRBJ2-7
TGCAGCGTTGAAGACGAGCAGCGGGGCAAGTCCTACGAGCAGTACTTC
CSVEDEQRGKSYEQYF
>TRBV7-9|.|.|13|TRBJ2-3
TGTGCCAGCAGCACGGGGAACACAGATACGCAGTATTTT
CASSTGNTDTQYF
>TRBV7-9|.|.|17|TRBJ1-1
TGTTCCAGCAGCTTTGAGACCCGTCGACAGATAAACACTGAAGCTTTCTTT
CSSSFETRRQINTEAFF
>TRBV5-8|.|TRBD2|17|TRBJ2-5
TGTGCCAGCAGCCCAGGGACTAGCGGGAGGGCCAAAGAGACCCAGTACTTC
CASSPGTSGRAKETQYF
>TRBV30|.|.|14|TRBJ2-7
TGTGCCTGGAGGCAACGAACTCCCCCCTACGAGCAGTACTTC
CAWRQRTPPYEQYF
>TRBV6-1|few|TRBD2|15|TRBJ2-3
TGTGCCAGCAGGTCCGGAGCGGGAAGGACAGATACGCAGTATTTT
CASRSGAGRTDTQYF
>TRBV7-3|.|TRBD1|14|TRBJ2-2
TGTGCCAGCAGCTTAATAGGGGGCGTCGGGGAGCTGTTTTTT
CASSLIGGVGELFF
>TRBV9|few|TRBD1|15|TRBJ2-7
TGTGCCAGCAGCTCACAGGGGTCCAGCTCCTACGAGCAGTACTTC
CASSSQGSSSYEQYF
>TRBV9|.|TRBD2|15|TRBJ2-3
TGTGCCAGCAGCGCCCGGACTAGCGGGCGAGATACGCAGTATTTT
CASSARTSGRDTQYF
>TRBV5-4|.|TRBD2|14|TRBJ2-7
TGTGCCAGCAGCCCAGCGGGGGGTACCTACGAGCAGTACTTC
CASSPAGGTYEQYF
>TRBV7-3|.|TRBD1|15|TRBJ2-1
TGTGCCAGCAGCTTACCCCGACAGGGGGACAATGAGCAGTTCTTC
CASSLPRQGDNEQFF
>TRBV6-5|few|.|13|TRBJ2-7
TGTGCCACTAGAACAAACCTTTACTACGAGCAGTACTTC
CATRTNLYYEQYF
>TRBV30|.|TRBD1|15|TRBJ2-1
TGTGCCTGGAGTCCGACAGGGTTCGGGTACAATGAGCAGTTCTTC
CAWSPTGFGYNEQFF
>TRBV30|few|TRBD1|14|TRBJ1-5
TGTGCCTGGAGTGCCCACAGGGGGCTTCAGCCCCAGCATTTT
CAWSAHRGLQPQHF
>TRBV5-1|.|TRBD1|15|TRBJ2-3
TGCGCCAGCAGCGCGGGACAGGGTGGCACAGATACGCAGTATTTT
CASSAGQGGTDTQYF
>TRBV7-2|.|.|15|TRBJ2-2
TGTGCCAGCAGCTTAGGGACAAGTAACACCGGGGAGCTGTTTTTT
CASSLGTSNTGELFF
>TRBV14|.|TRBD2|18|TRBJ2-3
TGTGCCAGCAGCCAAGATTGGCTAGCGGGGGGAAGCACAGATACGCAGTATTTT
CASSQDWLAGGSTDTQYF
>TRBV28|.|.|16|TRBJ1-5
TGTGCCAGCACAACTCATCGAGACAGGCAAGATCAGCCCCAGCATTTT
CASTTHRDRQDQPQHF
>TRBV18|.|TRBD1|17|TRBJ2-7
TGTGCCAGCTCACTAGCGAGCGGGACAGGGACGACCTACGAGCAGTACTTC
CASSLASGTGTTYEQYF
>TRBV30|.|.|14|TRBJ1-6
TGTGCCTGGAGGGAGCAGGGGTTTAATTCACCCCTCCACTTT
CAWREQGFNSPLHF
>TRBV5-4|.|TRBD2|16|TRBJ2-3
TGTGCCAGCAGCGTCGGGACTAGCGGGAGGAGAGATACGCAGTATTTT
CASSVGTSGRRDTQYF
>TRBV7-9|.|.|15|TRBJ2-7
TGTGCCAGCGGGGTTAGCGGCAAAAAGGACTACGAGCAGTACTTC
CASGVSGKKDYEQYF
>TRBV5-1|.|.|13|TRBJ2-1
TGCGCCAGCAGCTTGGTAGTGGAGAATGAGCAGTTCTTC
CASSLVVENEQFF
>TRBV5-8|few|.|15|TRBJ2-1
TGTGCCAGCAGCTTATCCGGGGATGAAGTCGATGAGCAGTTCTTC
CASSLSGDEVDEQFF
>TRBV30|.|TRBD2|14|TRBJ2-7
TGTGCCTGGAGTGCGGGAGCGGGGGTAAACGAGCCGTACTTC
CAWSAGAGVNEPYF
>TRBV7-3|.|TRBD2|16|TRBJ2-2
TGTGCCAGCAGTTCGACTAGCGGGGTGAACACCGGGGAGCTGTTTTTT
CASSSTSGVNTGELFF
>TRBV7-9|.|.|19|TRBJ1-6
TGTTCCAGCAGCTTCGCAGGCGTTTCCAGAAGCTCCTATAATTCACCCCTCCACTTT
CSSSFAGVSRSSYNSPLHF
>TRBV7-2|few|.|15|TRBJ2-6
TGTGCCAGCAGCTTCAGGGTGTCTGGGGCCAACGTCCTGACTTTC
CASSFRVSGANVLTF
>TRBV28|once|TRBD1|16|TRBJ1-5
TGTGCCAGCAGTTTACGACTAGGGGGCCGCAATCAGCCCCAGCATTTT
CASSLRLGGRNQPQHF
>TRBV5-1|once|.|14|TRBJ2-2
TGCGCCAGCAGCTTGGCCAGGTGGTCCGGGGAGCTGTTTTTT
CASSLARWSGELFF
>TRBV7-9|.|TRBD2|16|TRBJ2-3
TGTGCCAGCAGCAACCATCTAGCGGGAGACACAGATACGCAGTATTTT
CASSNHLAGDTDTQYF
>TRBV4-3|.|TRBD1|15|TRBJ1-6
TGCGCCAGCAGCCAAGATAGGGGGCGGGATTCACCCCTCCACTTT
CASSQDRGRDSPLHF
>TRBV4-3|once|.|14|TRBJ1-1
TGCGCCAGCAGGCTAGACAGAGAGAACACTGAAGCTTTCTTT
CASRLDRENTEAFF
>TRBV2|.|TRBD1|13|TRBJ2-7
TGTGCCAGCATACAGGGGGCGGTTTACGAGCAGTACTTC
CASIQGAVYEQYF
>TRBV10-3|.|TRBD2|14|TRBJ2-1
TGTGCCATGGGACCGGGACTAGCGGCTAATGAGCAGTTCTTC
CAMGPGLAANEQFF
>TRBV5-4|.|TRBD2|18|TRBJ2-3
TGTGCCAGCAGCTTGACTAAACTAGCGGGGGTCGTTACAGATACGCAGTATTTT
CASSLTKLAGVVTDTQYF